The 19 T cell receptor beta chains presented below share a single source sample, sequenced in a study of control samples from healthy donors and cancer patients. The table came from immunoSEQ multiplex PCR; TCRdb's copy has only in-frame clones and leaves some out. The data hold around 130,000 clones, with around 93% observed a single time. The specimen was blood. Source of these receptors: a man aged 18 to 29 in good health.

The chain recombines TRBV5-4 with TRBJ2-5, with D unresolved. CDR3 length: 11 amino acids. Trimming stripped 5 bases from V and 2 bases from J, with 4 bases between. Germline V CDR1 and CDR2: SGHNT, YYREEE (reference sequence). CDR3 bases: TGTGCCAGCAGTCGGCAAGAGACCCAGTACTTC. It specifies CASSRQETQYF.

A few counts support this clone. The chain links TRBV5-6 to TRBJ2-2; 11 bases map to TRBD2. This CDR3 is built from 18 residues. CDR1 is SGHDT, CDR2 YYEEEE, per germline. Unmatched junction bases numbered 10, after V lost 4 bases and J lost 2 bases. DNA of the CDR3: TGTGCCAGCAGCGAACTAGCGGGGGTTTTTAGAAACACCGGGGAGCTGTTTTTT. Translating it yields CASSELAGVFRNTGELFF.

CDR3 residues: CASSLRGTNWDEQFF. The CDR3 nucleotides are TGTGCCAGCAGCTTACGGGGGACTAATTGGGATGAGCAGTTCTTC. The chain couples TRBV7-3 to TRBJ2-1; TRBD2 aligns across 7 bases. J gave up 8 bases and V 2 bases, and 9 bases lay outside the gene matches. CDR1 and CDR2 (germline): SGHTA, FQGTGA. This CDR3 spans 15 amino acids. The full variable domain, with the rest looked up from reference TRBV7-3 and TRBJ2-1, is GAGVSQTPSNKVTEKGKYVELRCDPISGHTALYWYRQSLGQGPEFLIYFQGTGAADDSGLPNDRFFAVRPEGSVSTLKIQRTERGDSAVYLCASSLRGTNWDEQFFGPGTRLTVL.

DNA of the CDR3: TGTGCCAGCAGCTTTTTGCCGACAGGGGGACAAGGCTACACCTTC. Translation: CASSFLPTGGQGYTF. The chain is built from TRBV11-2 and TRBJ1-2; the match to TRBD1 covers 9 bases. Germline V CDR1 and CDR2: SGHAT, FQNNGV. The CDR3 is made up of 15 amino acids. Trimming cost V 3 bases and J 8 bases; bases outside gene matches: 10.

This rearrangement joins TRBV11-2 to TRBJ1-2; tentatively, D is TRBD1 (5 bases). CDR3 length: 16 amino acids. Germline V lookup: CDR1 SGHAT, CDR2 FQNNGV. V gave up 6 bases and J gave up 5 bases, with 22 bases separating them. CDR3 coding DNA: TGTGCCAGCAGTGGGGGGGTTCTGCGATCTGATTATGGCTACACCTTC. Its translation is CASSGGVLRSDYGYTF.

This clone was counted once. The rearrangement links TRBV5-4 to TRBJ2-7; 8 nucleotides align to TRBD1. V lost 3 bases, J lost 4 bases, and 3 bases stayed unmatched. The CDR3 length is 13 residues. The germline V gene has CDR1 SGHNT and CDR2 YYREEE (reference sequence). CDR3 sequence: CASSWTGHYEQYF. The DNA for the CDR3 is TGTGCCAGCAGCTGGACAGGGCATTACGAGCAGTACTTC.

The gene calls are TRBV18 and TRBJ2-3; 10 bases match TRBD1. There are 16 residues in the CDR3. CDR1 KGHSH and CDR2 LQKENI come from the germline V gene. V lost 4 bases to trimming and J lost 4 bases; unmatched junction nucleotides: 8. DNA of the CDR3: TGTGCCAGCTCACAGTCCGGACAGGGGGTAGCAGATACGCAGTATTTT. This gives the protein CASSQSGQGVADTQYF.

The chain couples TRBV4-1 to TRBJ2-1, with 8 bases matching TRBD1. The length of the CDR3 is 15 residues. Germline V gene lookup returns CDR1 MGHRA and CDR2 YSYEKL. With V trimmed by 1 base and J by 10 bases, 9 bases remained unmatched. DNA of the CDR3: TGCGCCAGCAGCCAAGGCCAGGACAGGGTACGAGAGCAGTTCTTC. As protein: CASSQGQDRVREQFF.

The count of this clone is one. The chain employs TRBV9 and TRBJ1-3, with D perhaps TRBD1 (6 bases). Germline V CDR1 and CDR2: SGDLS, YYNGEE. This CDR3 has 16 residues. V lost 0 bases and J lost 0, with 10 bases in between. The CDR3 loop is CASSVGQGISGNTIYF. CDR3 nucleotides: TGTGCCAGCAGCGTAGGTCAGGGGATCTCTGGAAACACCATATATTTT.

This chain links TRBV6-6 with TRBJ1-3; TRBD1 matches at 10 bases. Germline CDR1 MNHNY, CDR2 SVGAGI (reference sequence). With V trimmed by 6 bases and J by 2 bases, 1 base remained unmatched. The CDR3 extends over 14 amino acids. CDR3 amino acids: CASRGQGPGNTIYF. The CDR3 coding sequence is TGTGCCAGCAGGGGACAGGGGCCTGGAAACACCATATATTTT.

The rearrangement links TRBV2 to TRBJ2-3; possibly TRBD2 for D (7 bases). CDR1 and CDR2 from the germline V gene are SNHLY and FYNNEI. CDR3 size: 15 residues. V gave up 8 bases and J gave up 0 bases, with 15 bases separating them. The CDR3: CASYGGTTSTDTQYF. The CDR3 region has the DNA TGTGCCAGCTACGGGGGGACAACTAGCACAGATACGCAGTATTTT.

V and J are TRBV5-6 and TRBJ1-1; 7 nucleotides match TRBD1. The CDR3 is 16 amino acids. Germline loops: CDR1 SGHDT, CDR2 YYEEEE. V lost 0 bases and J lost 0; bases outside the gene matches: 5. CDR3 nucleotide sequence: TGTGCCAGCAGCTTGGCCGGGACAGCAATGAACACTGAAGCTTTCTTT. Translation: CASSLAGTAMNTEAFF.

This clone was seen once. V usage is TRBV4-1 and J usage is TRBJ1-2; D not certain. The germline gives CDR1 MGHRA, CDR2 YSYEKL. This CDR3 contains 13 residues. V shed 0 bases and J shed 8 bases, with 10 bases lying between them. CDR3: CASSQDLGFGYTF. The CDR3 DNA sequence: TGCGCCAGCAGCCAAGACCTGGGTTTCGGCTACACCTTC.

This chain's CDR3 is CASSKPTDSEQYF. In DNA form, the CDR3 reads TGTGCCAGCAGCAAGCCGACAGACTCCGAGCAGTACTTC. The V gene is TRBV7-9, the J gene TRBJ2-7, with D maybe TRBD1 (5 bases). Trimming shortened V by 5 bases and J by 6 bases, and 14 bases separated the two germline ends. The CDR3 consists of 13 residues. CDR1 is SEHNR, CDR2 FQNEAQ, per germline (reference sequence).

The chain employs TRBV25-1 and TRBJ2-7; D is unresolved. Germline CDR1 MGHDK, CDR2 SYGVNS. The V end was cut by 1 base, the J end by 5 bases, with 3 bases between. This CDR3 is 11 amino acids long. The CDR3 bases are TGTGCCAGCAGTGAATCACACGAGCAGTACTTC. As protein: CASSESHEQYF.

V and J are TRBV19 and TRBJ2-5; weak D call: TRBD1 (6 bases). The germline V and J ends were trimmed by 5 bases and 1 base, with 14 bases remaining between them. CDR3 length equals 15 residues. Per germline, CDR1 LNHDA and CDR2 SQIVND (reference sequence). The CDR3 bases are TGTGCCAGTAGTCCCGGACAGTCCATCCAAGAGACCCAGTACTTC. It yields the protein CASSPGQSIQETQYF.

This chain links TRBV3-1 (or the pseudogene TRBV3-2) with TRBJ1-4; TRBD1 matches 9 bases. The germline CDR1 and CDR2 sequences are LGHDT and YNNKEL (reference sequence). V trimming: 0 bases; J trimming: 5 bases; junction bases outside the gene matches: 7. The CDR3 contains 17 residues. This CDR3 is CASSQDRYRGQNEKLFF. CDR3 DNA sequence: TGTGCCAGCAGCCAAGATCGTTACAGGGGGCAGAATGAAAAACTGTTTTTT.

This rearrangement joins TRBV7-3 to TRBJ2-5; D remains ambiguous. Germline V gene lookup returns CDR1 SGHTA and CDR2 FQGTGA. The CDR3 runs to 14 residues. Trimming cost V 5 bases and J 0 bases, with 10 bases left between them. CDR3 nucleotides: TGTGCCAGCAGCGCCTCAGAGTACCAAGAGACCCAGTACTTC. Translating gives CASSASEYQETQYF.

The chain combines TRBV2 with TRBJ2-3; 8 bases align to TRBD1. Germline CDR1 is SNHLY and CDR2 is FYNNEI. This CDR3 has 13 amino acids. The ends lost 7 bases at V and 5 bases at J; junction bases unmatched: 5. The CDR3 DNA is TGTGCCAGCACCTTGGACAGGGTAGATACGCAGTATTTT. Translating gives CASTLDRVDTQYF. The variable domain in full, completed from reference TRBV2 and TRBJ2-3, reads EPEVTQTPSHQVTQMGQEVILRCVPISNHLYFYWYRQILGQKVEFLVSFYNNEISEKSEIFDDQFSVERPDGSNFTLKIRSTKLEDSAMYFCASTLDRVDTQYFGPGTRLTVL.